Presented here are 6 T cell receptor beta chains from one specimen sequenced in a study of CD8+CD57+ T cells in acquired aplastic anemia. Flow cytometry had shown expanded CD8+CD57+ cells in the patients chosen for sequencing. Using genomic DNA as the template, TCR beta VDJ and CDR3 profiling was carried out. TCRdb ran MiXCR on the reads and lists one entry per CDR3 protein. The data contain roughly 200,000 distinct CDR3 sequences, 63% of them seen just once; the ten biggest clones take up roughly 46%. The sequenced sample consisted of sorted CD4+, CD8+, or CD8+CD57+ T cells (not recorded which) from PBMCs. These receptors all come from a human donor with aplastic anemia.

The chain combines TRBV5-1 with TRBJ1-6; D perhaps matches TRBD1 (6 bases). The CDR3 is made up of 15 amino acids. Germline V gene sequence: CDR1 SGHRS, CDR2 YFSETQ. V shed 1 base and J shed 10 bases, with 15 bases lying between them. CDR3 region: CASSLYTGTRSPLHF. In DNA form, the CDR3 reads TGCGCCAGCAGCTTGTATACAGGGACAAGGTCACCCCTCCACTTT.

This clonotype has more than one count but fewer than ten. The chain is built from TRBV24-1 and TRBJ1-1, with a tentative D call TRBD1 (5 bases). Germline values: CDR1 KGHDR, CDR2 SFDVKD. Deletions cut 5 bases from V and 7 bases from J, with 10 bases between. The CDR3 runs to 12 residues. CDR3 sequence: CATSGDGDEAFF. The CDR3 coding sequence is TGTGCCACCAGTGGGGACGGCGATGAAGCTTTCTTT.

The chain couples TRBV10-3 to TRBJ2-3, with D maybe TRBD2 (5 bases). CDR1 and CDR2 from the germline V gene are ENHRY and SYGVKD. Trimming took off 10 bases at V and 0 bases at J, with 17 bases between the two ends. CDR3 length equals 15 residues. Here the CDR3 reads CASSEGTPSTDTQYF. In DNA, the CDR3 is TGTGCCAGCAGCGAGGGAACACCCAGCACAGATACGCAGTATTTT.

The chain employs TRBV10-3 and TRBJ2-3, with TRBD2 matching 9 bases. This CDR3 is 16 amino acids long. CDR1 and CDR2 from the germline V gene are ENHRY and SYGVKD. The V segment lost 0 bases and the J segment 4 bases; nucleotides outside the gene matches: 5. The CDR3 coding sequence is TGTGCCATCAGTGAGTCGGAGGGACTAGCATCAGATACGCAGTATTTT. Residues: CAISESEGLASDTQYF.

The CDR3 DNA reads as TGTGCCAGCAGCCCTCTACACACGGGAGGAGATGGCTACACCTTC. It specifies CASSPLHTGGDGYTF. The chain joins TRBV7-3 to TRBJ1-2; D remains unclear. V was shortened by 5 bases and J by 6 bases, with 19 bases between the two germline ends. The germline gives CDR1 SGHTA, CDR2 FQGTGA. The CDR3 length is 15 residues.

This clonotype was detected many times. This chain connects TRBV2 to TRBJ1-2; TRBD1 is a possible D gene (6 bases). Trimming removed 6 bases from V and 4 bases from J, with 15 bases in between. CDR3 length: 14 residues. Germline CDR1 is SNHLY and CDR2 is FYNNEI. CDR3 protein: CASREQGFGYGYTF. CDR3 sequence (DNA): TGTGCCAGCAGGGAACAGGGTTTCGGCTATGGCTACACCTTC.